This T cell receptor beta chain was captured by sequencing in a study of T cell changes during pregnancy in multiple sclerosis. CDR1 is SGHTS and CDR2 is YDEGEE in the germline V gene. V lost 4 bases and J 4 bases, leaving 14 bases between the germline ends. The CDR3 length is 14 residues. Some clones are missing from TCRdb's copy, which holds only in-frame ones; the method was immunoSEQ multiplex PCR. The table includes roughly 89,000 clones, approximately 93% detected once. The chain joins TRBV5-8 to TRBJ1-2, with D perhaps TRBD1 (5 bases). This clonotype was obtained from a female donor in good health, enrolled as a control in a pregnancy study. Specimen: peripheral blood, collected after pregnancy. This CDR3 is CASSLPTGGYGYTF. CDR3 sequence (DNA): TGTGCCAGCAGCCTTCCAACAGGTGGCTATGGCTACACCTTC.